Below are 30 T cell receptor beta chains sequenced from a single sample in a study of shared clonotypes between healthy human individuals. The method was immunoSEQ multiplex PCR; TCRdb's version includes in-frame clones alone and lacks a portion of them. The sample gives over a million clones, around 98.5% of which show up once; over 0.3% is in the top ten. Sequencing was carried out using naive CD4+ T cells sorted from blood. Sample subset: CD45RA+ positively selected. The receptors derive from a man between 25 and 39 years old in good health.

The V gene is TRBV29-1, the J gene TRBJ2-7; 7 bases are shared with TRBD2. V trimming: 0 bases; J trimming: 1 base; junction bases outside the gene matches: 6. The CDR3 spans 15 residues. Looked up from germline, CDR1 is SQVTM and CDR2 is ANQGSEA. In nucleotides, the CDR3 is TGCAGCGTTGAAGATTTAGCGGGTAGATCCTACGAGCAGTACTTC. Protein sequence: CSVEDLAGRSYEQYF.

The gene calls are TRBV18 and TRBJ2-3, with no clear D. Trimming stripped 0 bases from V and 3 bases from J, with 10 bases between. Germline V lookup: CDR1 KGHSH, CDR2 LQKENI. The CDR3 loop spans 15 amino acids. The CDR3 reads CASSPPSMGTDTQYF. The CDR3 DNA sequence: TGTGCCAGCTCACCACCCTCGATGGGGACAGATACGCAGTATTTT.

This rearrangement joins TRBV4-3 to TRBJ2-7; 8 bases fit TRBD2. J lost 2 bases, V lost 0 bases, and 3 bases had no gene match. Germline-derived CDR1 and CDR2 are LGHNA and YSLEER. The CDR3 loop spans 15 amino acids. The CDR3 spells CASSQEPGLAYEQYF. The CDR3 nucleotides read TGCGCCAGCAGCCAAGAACCGGGACTAGCCTACGAGCAGTACTTC.

V and J are TRBV5-8 and TRBJ1-1; D is unresolved. The CDR3 length is 13 residues. The germline V and J ends were trimmed by 1 base and 11 bases, with 15 bases remaining between them. The germline CDR1 and CDR2 sequences are SGHTS and YDEGEE. The CDR3 sequence: CASSLNLLSRAFF. CDR3 in DNA: TGTGCCAGCAGCTTGAATTTACTTTCGCGGGCTTTCTTT.

The chain has TRBV5-1 and TRBJ1-4; 9 bases align to TRBD1. The CDR3 runs to 17 residues. The V segment lost 0 bases and the J segment 2 bases; nucleotides outside the gene matches: 5. The germline gives CDR1 SGHRS, CDR2 YFSETQ. The DNA for the CDR3 is TGCGCCAGCAGCTTGGCCCCCGGGACAGGGACTAATGAAAAACTGTTTTTT. Amino acid sequence: CASSLAPGTGTNEKLFF.

The genes are TRBV5-1 and TRBJ1-4, with a weak D call TRBD1 (6 bases). There are 15 residues in the CDR3. Trimming shortened V by 0 bases and J by 4 bases, and 10 bases separated the two germline ends. CDR1 is SGHRS and CDR2 is YFSETQ in the germline V gene. The CDR3 DNA sequence: TGCGCCAGCAGCTTGGACAGGGTAGATAATGAAAAACTGTTTTTT. Its translation: CASSLDRVDNEKLFF.

The chain carries TRBV7-6 and TRBJ1-1; the D gene is possibly TRBD1 (5 bases). CDR3 size: 15 residues. Trimming took 0 bases from V and 3 from J, leaving 11 bases between them. The germline gives CDR1 SGHVS, CDR2 FNYEAQ. DNA for the CDR3: TGTGCCAGCAGCTTAGCCAGGGTTTCGTACACTGAAGCTTTCTTT. Amino acids: CASSLARVSYTEAFF. Variable domain in full (rest from reference TRBV7-6 and TRBJ1-1): GAGVSQSPRYKVTKRGQDVALRCDPISGHVSLYWYRQALGQGPEFLTYFNYEAQQDKSGLPNDRFSAERPEGSISTLTIQRTEQRDSAMYRCASSLARVSYTEAFFGQGTRLTVV.

This chain joins TRBV6-1 and TRBJ2-7; 9 nucleotides align to TRBD2. The V gene's germline CDR1 is MNHNS and CDR2 SASEGT. V lost 6 bases and J lost 5; bases outside the gene matches: 5. The CDR3 loop spans 13 amino acids. The CDR3 DNA reads as TGTGCCAGCAGGGCTAGCGGGACGAACGAGCAGTACTTC. This gives the protein CASRASGTNEQYF.

The chain uses TRBV5-4 and TRBJ2-5, with TRBD1 identical over 8 bases. There are 15 residues in the CDR3. Trimming cost V 3 bases and J 2 bases; bases outside gene matches: 6. The V gene's germline CDR1 is SGHNT and CDR2 YYREEE (reference sequence). The CDR3 region has the DNA TGTGCCAGCAGCTCCGCCGGGACAGGTCAAGAGACCCAGTACTTC. Its protein product is CASSSAGTGQETQYF.

This chain joins TRBV15 and TRBJ2-5, with D uncertain. From germline, CDR1 is LNHNV and CDR2 YYDKDF (reference sequence). With 0 bases removed from V and 2 bases from J, the gap between germline ends came to 13 bases. The CDR3 extends over 16 amino acids. For the CDR3, the DNA is TGTGCCACCAGCAGAGATTTATCAATAGGTCAAGAGACCCAGTACTTC. Its protein is CATSRDLSIGQETQYF. The whole variable domain, remainder taken from reference TRBV15 and TRBJ2-5, is DAMVIQNPRYQVTQFGKPVTLSCSQTLNHNVMYWYQQKSSQAPKLLFHYYDKDFNNEADTPDNFQSRRPNTSFCFLDIRSPGLGDTAMYLCATSRDLSIGQETQYFGPGTRLLVL.

This chain joins TRBV6-1 and TRBJ2-3, with a tentative D call TRBD2 (5 bases). The CDR3 runs 16 residues. The V end lost 3 bases, the J end lost 5 bases, and 18 bases lay between the germline ends. CDR1 MNHNS and CDR2 SASEGT come from the germline V gene. DNA for the CDR3: TGTGCCAGCAGTGACGCGACTCACCCCGCGGGAGATACGCAGTATTTT. Its translation is CASSDATHPAGDTQYF.

The chain recombines TRBV27 with TRBJ2-3; D gene uncertain. The V end lost 1 base, the J end lost 2 bases, and 16 bases lay between the germline ends. CDR3 length: 17 amino acids. Germline CDR1 is MNHEY and CDR2 is SMNVEV (reference sequence). DNA for the CDR3: TGTGCCAGCAGTTTATTTCCGGAGCAGAGATACACAGATACGCAGTATTTT. Protein sequence: CASSLFPEQRYTDTQYF.

V and J are TRBV28 and TRBJ2-1, with 8 bases lining up with TRBD2. CDR3 length equals 14 residues. V shed 5 bases and J 8 bases; nucleotides not matched to a gene: 8. Germline CDR1 reads MDHEN; CDR2 reads SYDVKM. CDR3 in DNA: TGTGCCAGCAGTACTAGCGGTTTTTTCGATGAGCAGTTCTTC. Translated: CASSTSGFFDEQFF.

The J gene is TRBJ2-7, the V gene TRBV15; D is ambiguous. The V gene lost 1 base and the J gene lost 2 bases, with 12 bases spanning the gap. The germline gives CDR1 LNHNV, CDR2 YYDKDF (reference sequence). CDR3 length: 15 amino acids. The CDR3 loop is CATSRAPAGAYEQYF. In DNA form, the CDR3 reads TGTGCCACCAGCAGAGCCCCGGCAGGTGCCTACGAGCAGTACTTC.

The J gene is TRBJ2-7, the V gene TRBV2; 10 bases are a match to TRBD1. The CDR3 totals 15 residues. In germline, CDR1 is SNHLY, CDR2 FYNNEI. V trimming: 6 bases; J trimming: 2 bases; junction bases outside the gene matches: 7. This CDR3 reads CASSILGTGAYEQYF. In DNA, the CDR3 is TGTGCCAGCAGCATACTCGGGACAGGGGCCTACGAGCAGTACTTC.

The chain has TRBV7-2 and TRBJ2-1; D unclear. Trimming stripped 1 base from V and 0 bases from J, with 10 bases between. CDR1 SGHTA and CDR2 FQGNSA come from the germline V gene. The CDR3 runs to 16 residues. The CDR3 reads CASSLVPLSSYNEQFF. For the CDR3, the DNA is TGTGCCAGCAGCTTAGTACCCCTCAGCTCCTACAATGAGCAGTTCTTC. Full variable domain (rest looked up from reference TRBV7-2 and TRBJ2-1): GAGVSQSPSNKVTEKGKDVELRCDPISGHTALYWYRQSLGQGLEFLIYFQGNSAPDKSGLPSDRFSAERTGGSVSTLTIQRTQQEDSAVYLCASSLVPLSSYNEQFFGPGTRLTVL.

The rearrangement joins TRBV11-2 to TRBJ2-7; weak D call: TRBD2 (6 bases). Trimming removed 4 bases from V and 3 bases from J, with 10 bases in between. Germline assignment: CDR1 SGHAT and CDR2 FQNNGV. The CDR3 is 13 amino acids. The CDR3 nucleotides read TGTGCCAGCAGCTGGACGGGAGACTACGAGCAGTACTTC. Translated: CASSWTGDYEQYF.

This rearrangement joins TRBV29-1 to TRBJ2-5; D perhaps matches TRBD1 (5 bases). The CDR3 length is 13 residues. Germline V CDR1 and CDR2: SQVTM, ANQGSEA. V shed 5 bases and J shed 5 bases, with 15 bases lying between them. The CDR3 sequence: CSVHGRAKETQYF. DNA of the CDR3: TGCAGCGTTCACGGCAGGGCTAAGGAGACCCAGTACTTC. Variable domain in full (rest from reference TRBV29-1 and TRBJ2-5): SAVISQKPSRDICQRGTSLTIQCQVDSQVTMMFWYRQQPGQSLTLIATANQGSEATYESGFVIDKFPISRPNLTFSTLTVSNMSPEDSSIYLCSVHGRAKETQYFGPGTRLLVL.

The V and J genes are TRBV15 and TRBJ2-7; 7 nucleotides align to TRBD1. V was pared by 1 base and J by 4 bases, with 7 bases of the junction left unmatched. The CDR3 has 15 amino acids. CDR1 and CDR2 (germline): LNHNV, YYDKDF (reference sequence). The CDR3 here is CATSRGGQTIYEQYF. In DNA form, the CDR3 reads TGTGCCACCAGCAGAGGGGGACAGACAATATACGAGCAGTACTTC.

The chain couples TRBV5-4 to TRBJ2-7; tentative D call: TRBD2 (7 bases). The ends were cut back, 4 bases at V and 0 bases at J, with 17 bases in the middle. The CDR3 extends over 16 amino acids. CDR1 is SGHNT, CDR2 YYREEE, per germline (reference sequence). CDR3 sequence reads: CASSLGGGISSYEQYF. In nucleotides, the CDR3 is TGTGCCAGCAGCCTGGGAGGGGGAATTAGCTCCTACGAGCAGTACTTC.

V gene TRBV18 combines with J gene TRBJ2-3; D is perhaps TRBD1 or TRBD2 (5 bases each). The CDR3 runs to 18 residues. Trimming removed 4 bases from V and 4 bases from J, with 24 bases in between. The V gene's germline CDR1 is KGHSH and CDR2 LQKENI. The CDR3 here is CASSLIPGTPLRADTQYF. The CDR3 region has the DNA TGTGCCAGCTCACTTATCCCCGGGACCCCTTTGAGGGCAGATACGCAGTATTTT.

V gene TRBV2 combines with J gene TRBJ1-1; 9 positions agree with TRBD1. The CDR3 length is 14 residues. Losses at the gene ends were 6 bases for V and 4 bases for J; bases not matched to a gene: 6. Germline CDR1 and CDR2: SNHLY and FYNNEI. The CDR3 sequence: CASRSETGGTEAFF. The CDR3 DNA sequence: TGTGCCAGCAGGAGTGAGACAGGGGGCACTGAAGCTTTCTTT.

The chain recombines TRBV9 with TRBJ2-1; D is unresolved. CDR3 size: 17 residues. Looked up from germline, CDR1 is SGDLS and CDR2 is YYNGEE. V was shortened by 4 bases and J by 0 bases, with 17 bases between the two germline ends. CDR3 sequence (DNA): TGTGCCAGCAGCAAAATTAATTCCAGGATCTCCTACAATGAGCAGTTCTTC. It translates to CASSKINSRISYNEQFF.

V and J are TRBV5-8 and TRBJ2-7, with 7 positions matching TRBD1. The CDR3 has 16 amino acids. Per germline, CDR1 SGHTS and CDR2 YDEGEE. After removal of 2 bases from V and 0 bases from J, the junction contained 8 bases not matched to a gene. The CDR3 region is CASSFLRTGVSYEQYF. The CDR3 coding sequence is TGTGCCAGCAGCTTTTTGAGGACAGGTGTCTCCTACGAGCAGTACTTC.

This sequence joins TRBV10-2 and TRBJ1-1, with D unclear. This CDR3 has 13 residues. Per germline, CDR1 WSHSY and CDR2 SAAADI. V was shortened by 7 bases and J by 4 bases, with 13 bases between the two germline ends. This CDR3 is CASMLGSGTEAFF. The CDR3 DNA reads TGCGCCAGCATGCTAGGTTCGGGCACTGAAGCTTTCTTT.

CDR3 sequence reads: CASSYSGGLDTGELFF. The CDR3 DNA reads as TGTGCCAGCAGTTACTCTGGGGGGCTCGACACCGGGGAGCTGTTTTTT. This sequence joins TRBV6-6 and TRBJ2-2; D possibly uses TRBD1 or TRBD2 (6 bases each). CDR3 length: 16 amino acids. Germline CDR1 reads MNHNY; CDR2 reads SVGAGI (reference sequence). Trimming pared 0 bases from V and 3 bases from J, leaving 11 bases between.

The V gene is TRBV5-1, the J gene TRBJ2-3; 7 nucleotides line up with TRBD1. The germline gives CDR1 SGHRS, CDR2 YFSETQ. The V segment lost 4 bases and the J segment 2 bases; nucleotides outside the gene matches: 4. The CDR3 is made up of 14 amino acids. Here the CDR3 reads CASSMGQITDTQYF. The CDR3 nucleotides read TGCGCCAGCAGCATGGGACAGATCACAGATACGCAGTATTTT.

This clone was counted only a few times. J is TRBJ1-2 and V is TRBV5-1, with D uncertain. Deletions cut 0 bases from V and 6 bases from J, with 6 bases between. This CDR3 contains 12 residues. CDR1 and CDR2 (germline): SGHRS, YFSETQ. The CDR3 region has the DNA TGCGCCAGCAGCTTGGCCGGGGATGGCTACACCTTC. Its translation: CASSLAGDGYTF. Together with reference TRBV5-1 and TRBJ1-2, the CDR3 gives the full variable domain: KAGVTQTPRYLIKTRGQQVTLSCSPISGHRSVSWYQQTPGQGLQFLFEYFSETQRNKGNFPGRFSGRQFSNSRSEMNVSTLELGDSALYLCASSLAGDGYTFGSGTRLTVV.

The chain recombines TRBV5-1 with TRBJ2-5; 8 positions agree with TRBD1. Unmatched junction bases numbered 8, after V lost 5 bases and J lost 5 bases. The CDR3 totals 14 residues. Germline values: CDR1 SGHRS, CDR2 YFSETQ. CDR3 amino acids: CASRVQGEFETQYF. Here the CDR3 DNA reads TGCGCCAGCAGGGTACAGGGGGAGTTTGAGACCCAGTACTTC.

The chain recombines TRBV5-1 with TRBJ1-5; no clear D. The V end lost 7 bases, the J end lost 0 bases, and 5 bases lay between the germline ends. Per germline, CDR1 SGHRS and CDR2 YFSETQ. The CDR3 loop spans 12 amino acids. Written as DNA, the CDR3 is TGCGCCAGCCCTTATAGCAATCAGCCCCAGCATTTT. Translation gives CASPYSNQPQHF.